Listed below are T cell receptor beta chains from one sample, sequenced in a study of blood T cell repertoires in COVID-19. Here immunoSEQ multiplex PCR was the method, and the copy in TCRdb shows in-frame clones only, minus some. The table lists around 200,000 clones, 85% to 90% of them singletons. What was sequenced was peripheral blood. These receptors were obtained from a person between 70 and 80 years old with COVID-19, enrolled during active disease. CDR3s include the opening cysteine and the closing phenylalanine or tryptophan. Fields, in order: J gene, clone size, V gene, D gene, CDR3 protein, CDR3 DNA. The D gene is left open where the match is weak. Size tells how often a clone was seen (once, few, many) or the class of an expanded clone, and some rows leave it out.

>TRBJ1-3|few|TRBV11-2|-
CASSLVGGSGNTIYF
TGTGCCAGCAGCTTAGTCGGGGGCTCTGGAAACACCATATATTTT
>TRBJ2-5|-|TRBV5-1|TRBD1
CASSLGDRAPETQYF
TGCGCCAGCAGCTTGGGGGACAGAGCCCCGGAGACCCAGTACTTC
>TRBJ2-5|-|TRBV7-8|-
CASSFRSGDETQYF
TGTGCCAGCAGCTTTCGGTCAGGGGACGAGACCCAGTACTTC
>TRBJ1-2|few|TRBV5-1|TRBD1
CASSPATGPYGYTF
TGCGCCAGCAGCCCGGCGACAGGGCCCTATGGCTACACCTTC
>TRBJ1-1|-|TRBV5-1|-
CASSFLSPQGTEAFF
TGCGCCAGCAGCTTTCTCTCCCCCCAGGGCACTGAAGCTTTCTTT
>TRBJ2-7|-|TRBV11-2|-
CASSLNRDSTYEQYF
TGTGCCAGCAGCTTAAACCGGGACTCCACCTACGAGCAGTACTTC
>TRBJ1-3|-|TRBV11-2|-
CASSLRGTSGNTIYF
TGTGCCAGCAGCTTAAGGGGGACGTCTGGAAACACCATATATTTT
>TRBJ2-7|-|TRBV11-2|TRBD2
CASSLDGSGGTYEQYF
TGTGCCAGCAGCTTAGATGGTAGCGGGGGGACCTACGAGCAGTACTTC
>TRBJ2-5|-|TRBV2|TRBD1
CASRRDRFGETQYF
TGTGCCAGCAGAAGGGACAGGTTTGGGGAGACCCAGTACTTC
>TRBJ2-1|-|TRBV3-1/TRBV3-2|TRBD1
CASSQGGQGGPAEQFF
TGTGCCAGCAGCCAGGGGGGACAGGGTGGTCCTGCTGAGCAGTTCTTC
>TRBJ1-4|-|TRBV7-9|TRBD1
CASSLRDRGVGTNEKLFF
TGTGCCAGCAGCCTCCGGGACAGGGGTGTCGGGACTAATGAAAAACTGTTTTTT
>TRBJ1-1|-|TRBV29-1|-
CSVDGGLTEAFF
TGCAGCGTTGACGGGGGGCTTACTGAAGCTTTCTTT
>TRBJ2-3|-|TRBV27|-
CASSLLGDTQYF
TGTGCCAGCAGTTTACTAGGAGATACGCAGTATTTT
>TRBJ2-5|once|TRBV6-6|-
CASSYLPTGIGETQYF
TGTGCCAGCAGTTACCTACCTACAGGAATAGGAGAGACCCAGTACTTC
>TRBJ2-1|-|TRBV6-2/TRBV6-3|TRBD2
CASSPTSGQRNEQFF
TGTGCCAGCAGCCCTACTAGCGGACAACGCAATGAGCAGTTCTTC
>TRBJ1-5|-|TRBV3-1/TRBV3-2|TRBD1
CASSQEGDRGTNQPQHF
TGTGCCAGCAGCCAAGAAGGGGACAGGGGTACCAATCAGCCCCAGCATTTT
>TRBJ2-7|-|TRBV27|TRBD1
CASSSGGQGAHEQYF
TGTGCCAGCAGTTCTGGCGGACAGGGGGCCCACGAGCAGTACTTC
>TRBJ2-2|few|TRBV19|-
CASRSRANTGELFF
TGTGCCAGTAGGTCCCGAGCGAACACCGGGGAGCTGTTTTTT
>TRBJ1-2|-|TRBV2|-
CASSIQGRAGYTF
TGTGCCAGCAGTATACAGGGACGGGCTGGCTACACCTTC
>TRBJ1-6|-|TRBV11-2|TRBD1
CASSLTGGSLGSPLHF
TGTGCCAGCAGCTTGACAGGGGGAAGCCTCGGTTCACCCCTCCACTTT
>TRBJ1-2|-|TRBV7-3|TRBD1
CASSLTGGAGYGYTF
TGTGCCAGCAGCCTAACAGGGGGCGCCGGCTATGGCTACACCTTC
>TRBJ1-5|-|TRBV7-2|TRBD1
CASSLRDRGSYRLKPQHF
TGTGCCAGCAGCCTCCGGGACAGGGGGTCCTACAGATTAAAACCCCAGCATTTT
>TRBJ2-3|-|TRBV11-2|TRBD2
CASSPGLPRTDTQYF
TGTGCCAGCAGCCCGGGACTACCACGCACAGATACGCAGTATTTT
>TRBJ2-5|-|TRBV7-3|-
CASSLLGGETQYF
TGTGCCAGCAGCTTATTAGGGGGTGAGACCCAGTACTTC
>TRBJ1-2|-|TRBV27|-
CASSHDSGSSYGYTF
TGTGCCAGCAGTCACGATTCAGGGTCTAGCTATGGCTACACCTTC
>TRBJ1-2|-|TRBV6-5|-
CASSYLGGASDGYTF
TGTGCCAGCAGTTACCTGGGGGGAGCTTCAGATGGCTACACCTTC
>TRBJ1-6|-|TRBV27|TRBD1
CASSQRPQGASNSPLHF
TGTGCCAGCAGTCAACGCCCACAGGGGGCAAGCAATTCACCCCTCCACTTT
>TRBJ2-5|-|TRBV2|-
CASRQDRTQYF
TGTGCCAGCAGACAGGATAGGACCCAGTACTTC
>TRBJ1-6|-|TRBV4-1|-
CASSQGWGGNNSPLHF
TGCGCCAGCAGCCAAGGCTGGGGAGGGAATAATTCACCCCTCCACTTT
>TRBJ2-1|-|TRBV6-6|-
CASSYSLGPYNEQFF
TGTGCCAGCAGTTACTCGCTTGGGCCCTACAATGAGCAGTTCTTC
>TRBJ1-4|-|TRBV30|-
CAWSSLVINEKLFF
TGTGCCTGGAGTTCTCTCGTTATTAATGAAAAACTGTTTTTT
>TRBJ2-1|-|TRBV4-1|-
CASSQVGRVPPEQFF
TGCGCCAGCAGCCAAGTTGGTAGAGTTCCCCCTGAGCAGTTCTTC
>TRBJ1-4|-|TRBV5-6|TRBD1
CASSSLTGKLTNEKLFF
TGTGCCAGCAGCTCTCTGACAGGGAAGCTAACTAATGAAAAACTGTTTTTT
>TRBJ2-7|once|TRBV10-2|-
CASRNRAARGVYF
TGCGCCAGCAGGAACAGGGCGGCGAGGGGAGTGTACTTC
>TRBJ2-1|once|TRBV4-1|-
CASEDGRDFGANEQFF
TGCGCCAGCGAAGACGGCCGGGACTTCGGAGCAAATGAGCAGTTCTTC
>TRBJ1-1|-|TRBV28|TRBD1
CASRLDRGLNTEAFF
TGTGCCAGCAGGCTCGACAGGGGGCTGAACACTGAAGCTTTCTTT
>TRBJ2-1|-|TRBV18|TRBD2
CASSPADTGLAGEQFF
TGTGCCAGCTCACCGGCTGATACGGGACTAGCGGGGGAGCAGTTCTTC
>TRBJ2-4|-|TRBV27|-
CASSGWGLAKNIQYF
TGTGCCAGTTCCGGGTGGGGGCTAGCCAAAAACATTCAGTACTTC
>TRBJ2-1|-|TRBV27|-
CASSLLVGEQFF
TGTGCCAGCAGTTTGCTAGTGGGTGAGCAGTTCTTC